This T cell receptor (beta chain) was identified in a study of T-cell memory formation after mild COVID-19. In its sample, this clonotype was seen a few times. A single record per CDR3 protein comes from TCRdb applying MiXCR to the 5' RACE reads. The table shows a few hundred thousand distinct CDR3 sequences, with roughly 19% occurring only once. The germline V and J ends were trimmed by 5 bases and 4 bases, with 22 bases remaining between them. Germline assignment: CDR1 SGHTA and CDR2 FQGNSA. This CDR3 has 17 residues. The material sequenced was PBMCs or a T cell subset sorted from them (not recorded which). The V call is TRBV7-2, the J call TRBJ2-3; D is undetermined. The TCR was taken from a man younger than 35 who had mild COVID-19 (a few samples of this study predate the infection). Cell type and time point are not known. Written as DNA, the CDR3 is TGTGCCAGCAGCGGATCCCCGGGCTCCCCTCCCGCAGATACGCAGTATTTT. Translation: CASSGSPGSPPADTQYF.